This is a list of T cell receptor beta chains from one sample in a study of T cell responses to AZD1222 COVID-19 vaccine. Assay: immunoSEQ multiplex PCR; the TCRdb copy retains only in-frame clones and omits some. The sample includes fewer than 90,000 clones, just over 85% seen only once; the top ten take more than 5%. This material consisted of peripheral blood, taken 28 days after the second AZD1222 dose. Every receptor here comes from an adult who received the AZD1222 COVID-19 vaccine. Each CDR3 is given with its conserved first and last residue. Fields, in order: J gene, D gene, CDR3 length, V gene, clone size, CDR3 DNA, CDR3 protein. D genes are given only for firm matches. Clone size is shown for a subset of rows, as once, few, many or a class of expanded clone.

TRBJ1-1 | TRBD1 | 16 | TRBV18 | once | TGTGCCAGCCTCCGGTGGGAGACAGGGGTTAGGACTGAAGCTTTCTTT | CASLRWETGVRTEAFF
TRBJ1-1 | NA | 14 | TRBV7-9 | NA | TGTGCCAGCAGCCCCGGGACACCGAACACTGAAGCTTTCTTT | CASSPGTPNTEAFF
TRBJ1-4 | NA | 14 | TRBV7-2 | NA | TGTGCCAGCAGCTCCCGGGCGACTAATGAAAAACTGTTTTTT | CASSSRATNEKLFF
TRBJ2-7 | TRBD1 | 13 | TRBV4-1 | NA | TGCGCCAGCAGCCAACAGGGGGCCTACGAGCAGTACTTC | CASSQQGAYEQYF
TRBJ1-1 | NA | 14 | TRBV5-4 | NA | TGTGCCAGCAGCCCTGGCGGGGGGGTCACTGAAGCTTTCTTT | CASSPGGGVTEAFF
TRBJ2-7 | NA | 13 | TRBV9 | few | TGTGCCAGCAGCGTAGAGTTTAGAGGTGAGCAGTACTTC | CASSVEFRGEQYF
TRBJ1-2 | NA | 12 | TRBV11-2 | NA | TGTGCCAGCAGCCGGGGGGAGGCCGGCTACACCTTC | CASSRGEAGYTF
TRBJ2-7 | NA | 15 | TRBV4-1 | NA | TGCGCCAGCAGCCAAGGGGAGGGACAGCCCTACGAGCAGTACTTC | CASSQGEGQPYEQYF
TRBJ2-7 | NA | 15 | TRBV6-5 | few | TGTGCCAGCAGCGCATCCTTAGCTCCGGCTTACGAGCAGTACTTC | CASSASLAPAYEQYF
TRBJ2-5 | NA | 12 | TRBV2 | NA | TGTGCCAGCAGGCAGGACCAAGAGACCCAGTACTTC | CASRQDQETQYF
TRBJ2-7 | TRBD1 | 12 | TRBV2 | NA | TGTGCCAGCAGTGGGGACAGGTTCGAGCAGTACTTC | CASSGDRFEQYF
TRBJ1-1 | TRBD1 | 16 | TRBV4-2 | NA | TGTGCCAGCAGCCAGGGAATCGGACAGGGGAACACTGAAGCTTTCTTT | CASSQGIGQGNTEAFF
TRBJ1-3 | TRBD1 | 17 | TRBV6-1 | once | TGTGCCAGCAGTGAAGGGAAGGGACAGCAGTCTGGAAACACCATATATTTT | CASSEGKGQQSGNTIYF
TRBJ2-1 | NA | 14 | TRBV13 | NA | TGTGCCAGCAGTGAGGGTCGTGGCAGGAATGAGCAGTTCTTC | CASSEGRGRNEQFF
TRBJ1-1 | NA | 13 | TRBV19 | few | TGTGCCAGTGGAGGGGGGCTTTCTATTCAAGCTTTCTTT | CASGGGLSIQAFF
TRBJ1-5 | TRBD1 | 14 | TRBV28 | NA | TGTGCCAGCAGGCGGACAGGTCTTAATCAGCCCCAGCATTTT | CASRRTGLNQPQHF
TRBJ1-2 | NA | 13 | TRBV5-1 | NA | TGCGCCAGCAGCTTGGACGGCGCCTATGGCTACACCTTC | CASSLDGAYGYTF
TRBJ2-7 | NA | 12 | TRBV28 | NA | TGTGCCAGCAGTGACATCGTGGCAGAGCAGTACTTC | CASSDIVAEQYF
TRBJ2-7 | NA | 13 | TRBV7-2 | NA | TGTGCCAGCAGTTTCGACAGATCCTACGAGCAGTACTTC | CASSFDRSYEQYF
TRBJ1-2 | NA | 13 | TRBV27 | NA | TGTGCCAGCAGTTTATGGGGGGCTGATGGCTACACCTTC | CASSLWGADGYTF
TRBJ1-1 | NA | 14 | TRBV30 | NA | TGTGCCTGGAGACGAGGGGACGGTGACACTGAAGCTTTCTTT | CAWRRGDGDTEAFF
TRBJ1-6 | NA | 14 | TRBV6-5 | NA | TGTGCCAGCATCGGGGACACCTATAATTCACCCCTCCACTTT | CASIGDTYNSPLHF
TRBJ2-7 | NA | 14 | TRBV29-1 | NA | TGCAGCGTTGAATCACTAGAGGGCGGCTACGAGCAGTACTTC | CSVESLEGGYEQYF
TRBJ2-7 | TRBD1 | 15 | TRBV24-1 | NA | TGTGCCACCAGTGATCGGGACAGTCCTTTGTACGAGCAGTACTTC | CATSDRDSPLYEQYF
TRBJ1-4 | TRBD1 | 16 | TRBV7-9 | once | TGTGCCAGCAGCTCTTACAGGGGGCCCGTTGGAGAAAAACTGTTTTTT | CASSSYRGPVGEKLFF
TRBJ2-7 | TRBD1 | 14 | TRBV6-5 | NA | TGTGCCAGCAGTTTCCGACAGGGGGAGGCCGAGCAGTACTTC | CASSFRQGEAEQYF
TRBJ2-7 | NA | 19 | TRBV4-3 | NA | TGCGCCAGCAGCCAATGGAGGGAGGTCCCACATAAAACTTCCTACGAGCAGTACTTC | CASSQWREVPHKTSYEQYF
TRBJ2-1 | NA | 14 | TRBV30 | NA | TGTGCCTGGAGTGCGATACAGGCCTACAATGAGCAGTTCTTC | CAWSAIQAYNEQFF
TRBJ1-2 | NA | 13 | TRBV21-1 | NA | TGTGCCAGCAGCCACCCTGGGGGTTGTGGCTACACCTTC | CASSHPGGCGYTF
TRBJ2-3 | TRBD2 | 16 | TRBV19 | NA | TGTGCCAGTAGTATAGGGATAAGACTAGCGGCAGATACGCAGTATTTT | CASSIGIRLAADTQYF
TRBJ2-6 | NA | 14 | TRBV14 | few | TGTGCCAGCAGCCACTCCGGGGCGGCCAACGTCCTGACTTTC | CASSHSGAANVLTF
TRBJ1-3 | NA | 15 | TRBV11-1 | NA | TGTGCCAGCAGACGGGACACCATCTCTGGAAACACCATATATTTT | CASRRDTISGNTIYF
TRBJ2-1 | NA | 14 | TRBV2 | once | TGTGCCAGCAGTGCGCGGCGGGGCTACAATGAGCAGTTCTTC | CASSARRGYNEQFF
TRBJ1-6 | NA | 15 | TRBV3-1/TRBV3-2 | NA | TGTGCCAGCAGCCTCGACCAGGGAGTGAATTCACCCCTCCACTTT | CASSLDQGVNSPLHF
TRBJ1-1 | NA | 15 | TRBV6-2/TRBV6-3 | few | TGTGCCAGCAGTTATCTGCAGGGCTTGTACACTGAAGCTTTCTTT | CASSYLQGLYTEAFF
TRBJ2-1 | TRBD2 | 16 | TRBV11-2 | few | TGTGCCAGCAGCCCCCTTAGCGGGGGGGCTTACAATGAGCAGTTCTTC | CASSPLSGGAYNEQFF
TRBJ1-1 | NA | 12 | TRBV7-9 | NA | TGTGCCAGCAGCGGAACGGTGGCTGAAGCTTTCTTT | CASSGTVAEAFF
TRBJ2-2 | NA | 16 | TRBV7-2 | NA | TGTGCCAGCAGCTTGTATTCGGGGGCAGGGACCGGGGAGCTGTTTTTT | CASSLYSGAGTGELFF
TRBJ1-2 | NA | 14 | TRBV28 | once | TGTGCCAGCAGTTCCGGGGGCGCGAACTATGGCTACACCTTC | CASSSGGANYGYTF
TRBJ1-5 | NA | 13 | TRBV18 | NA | TGTGCCAGCTCACCAATATCAGGATGGTTCCAGCATTTT | CASSPISGWFQHF
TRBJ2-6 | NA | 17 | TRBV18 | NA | TGTGCCAGCTCACCGCAGACAGGAGCCTCTGGGGCCAACGTCCTGACTTTC | CASSPQTGASGANVLTF
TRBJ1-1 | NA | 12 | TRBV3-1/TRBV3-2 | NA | TGTGCCAGCAGCCAATCGAGTGGTGAAGCTTTCTTT | CASSQSSGEAFF
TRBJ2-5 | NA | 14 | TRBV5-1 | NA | TGCGCCAGCAGCTTGGGGGCCAATCAAGAGACCCAGTACTTC | CASSLGANQETQYF
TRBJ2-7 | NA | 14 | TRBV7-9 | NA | TGTGCCAGCAGCTTACATCAGAGTTCCTACGAGCAGTACTTC | CASSLHQSSYEQYF
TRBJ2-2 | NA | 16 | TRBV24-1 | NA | TGTGCCACCAGCCCCCCGGTGGGGTTCGGGACCGGGGAGCTGTTTTTT | CATSPPVGFGTGELFF
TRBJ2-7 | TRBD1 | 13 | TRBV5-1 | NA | TGCGCCAGCAGCCCCGGACAGGGTGGCGAGCAGTACTTC | CASSPGQGGEQYF
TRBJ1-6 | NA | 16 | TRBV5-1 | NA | TGCGCCAGCAGCTCCGGATGGGCAGGGGCTAATTCACCCCTCCACTTT | CASSSGWAGANSPLHF
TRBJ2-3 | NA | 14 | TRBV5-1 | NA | TGCGCCAGCAGCTATTTGGAAGGCTCTCTTACGCAGTATTTT | CASSYLEGSLTQYF